This T cell receptor beta chain appears in the sequencing data of a study of response to subunit inactivated influenza vaccine. TCRdb redid the calling of the RT-PCR reads with MiXCR, one entry per CDR3 protein. The profile shows over 650,000 distinct CDR3 sequences, approximately 17% of them singletons. This clonotype has only a few counts. V was trimmed by 4 bases and J by 3 bases, leaving 11 bases between them. The germline CDR1 and CDR2 sequences are SGHRS and YFSETQ. CDR3 length: 13 residues. The starting material was PBMCs from blood, obtained 4 to 6 days after vaccination. This chain joins TRBV5-1 and TRBJ2-7; D gene ambiguous. This TCR came from a man aged 50-59 years who received an inactivated influenza vaccine. The CDR3: CASSPAWGYEQYF. CDR3 DNA sequence: TGCGCCAGCAGCCCCGCCTGGGGCTACGAGCAGTACTTC.